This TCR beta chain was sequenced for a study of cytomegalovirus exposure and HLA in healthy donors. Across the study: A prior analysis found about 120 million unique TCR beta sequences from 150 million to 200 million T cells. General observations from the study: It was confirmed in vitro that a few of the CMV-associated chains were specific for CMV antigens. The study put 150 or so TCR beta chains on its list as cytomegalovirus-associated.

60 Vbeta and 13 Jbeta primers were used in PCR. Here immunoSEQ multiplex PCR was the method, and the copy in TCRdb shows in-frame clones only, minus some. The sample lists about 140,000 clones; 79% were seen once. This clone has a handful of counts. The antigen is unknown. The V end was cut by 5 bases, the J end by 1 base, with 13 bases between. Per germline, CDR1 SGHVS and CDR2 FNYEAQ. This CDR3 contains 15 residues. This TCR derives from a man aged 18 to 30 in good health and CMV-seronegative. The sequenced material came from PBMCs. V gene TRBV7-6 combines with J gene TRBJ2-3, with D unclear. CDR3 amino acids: CASSPQHLGTDTQYF. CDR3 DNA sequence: TGTGCCAGCAGCCCCCAGCACCTAGGCACAGATACGCAGTATTTT.